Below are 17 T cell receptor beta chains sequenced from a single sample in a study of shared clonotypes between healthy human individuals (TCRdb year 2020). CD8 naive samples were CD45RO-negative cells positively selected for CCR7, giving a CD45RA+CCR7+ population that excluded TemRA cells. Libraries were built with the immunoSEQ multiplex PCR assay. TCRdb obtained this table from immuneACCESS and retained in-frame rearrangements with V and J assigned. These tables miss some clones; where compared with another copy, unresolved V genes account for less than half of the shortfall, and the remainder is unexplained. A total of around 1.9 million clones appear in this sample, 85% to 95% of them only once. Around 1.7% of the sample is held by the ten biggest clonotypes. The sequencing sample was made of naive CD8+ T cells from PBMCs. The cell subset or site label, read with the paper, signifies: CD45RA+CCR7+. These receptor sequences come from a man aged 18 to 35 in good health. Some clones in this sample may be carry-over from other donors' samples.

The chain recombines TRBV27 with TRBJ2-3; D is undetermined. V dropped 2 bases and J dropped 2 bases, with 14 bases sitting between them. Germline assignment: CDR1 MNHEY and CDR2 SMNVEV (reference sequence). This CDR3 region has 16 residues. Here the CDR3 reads CASSLTRNSFTDTQYF. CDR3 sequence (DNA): TGTGCCAGCAGTTTAACGCGCAACTCTTTCACAGATACGCAGTATTTT.

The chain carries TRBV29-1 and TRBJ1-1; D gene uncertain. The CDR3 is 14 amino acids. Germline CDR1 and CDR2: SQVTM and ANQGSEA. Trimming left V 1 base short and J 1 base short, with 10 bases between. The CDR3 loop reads CSVEVVRGNTEAFF. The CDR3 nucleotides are TGCAGCGTTGAAGTGGTCAGAGGGAACACTGAAGCTTTCTTT.

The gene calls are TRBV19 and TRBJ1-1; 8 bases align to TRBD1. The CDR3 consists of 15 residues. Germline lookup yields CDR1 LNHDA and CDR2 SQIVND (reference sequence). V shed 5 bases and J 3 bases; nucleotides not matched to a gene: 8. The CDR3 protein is CASSWAGGFDTEAFF. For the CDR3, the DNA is TGTGCCAGTAGTTGGGCAGGGGGCTTTGACACTGAAGCTTTCTTT.

In nucleotides, the CDR3 is TGTGCCAGCAGTTTATCCCCAGGTATGGGCAATCAGCCCCAGCATTTT. Translating it yields CASSLSPGMGNQPQHF. The chain joins TRBV27 to TRBJ1-5; D is undetermined. The V end lost 0 bases, the J end lost 2 bases, and 11 bases lay between the germline ends. There are 16 residues in the CDR3. CDR1 and CDR2 (germline): MNHEY, SMNVEV (reference sequence).

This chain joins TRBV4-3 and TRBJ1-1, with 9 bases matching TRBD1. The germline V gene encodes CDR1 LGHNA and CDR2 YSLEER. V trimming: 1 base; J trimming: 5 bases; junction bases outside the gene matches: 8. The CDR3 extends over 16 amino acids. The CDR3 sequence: CASSQALQGARTEAFF. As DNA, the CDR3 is TGCGCCAGCAGCCAAGCCTTACAGGGGGCTCGGACTGAAGCTTTCTTT.

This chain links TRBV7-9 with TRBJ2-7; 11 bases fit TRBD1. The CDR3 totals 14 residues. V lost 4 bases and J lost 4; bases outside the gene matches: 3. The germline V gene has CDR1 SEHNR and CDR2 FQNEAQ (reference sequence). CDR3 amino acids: CASSSGQGEYEQYF. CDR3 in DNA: TGTGCCAGCAGCTCGGGACAGGGGGAATACGAGCAGTACTTC.

CDR3 in DNA: TGTGCCAGCAGCCCCCAGGGTGGGGGCGCGGACACTGAAGCTTTCTTT. It translates to CASSPQGGGADTEAFF. J is TRBJ1-1 and V is TRBV7-9; D is perhaps TRBD1 (6 bases). Germline V lookup: CDR1 SEHNR, CDR2 FQNEAQ (reference sequence). Trimming removed 5 bases from V and 3 bases from J, with 19 bases in between. This CDR3 has 16 amino acids.

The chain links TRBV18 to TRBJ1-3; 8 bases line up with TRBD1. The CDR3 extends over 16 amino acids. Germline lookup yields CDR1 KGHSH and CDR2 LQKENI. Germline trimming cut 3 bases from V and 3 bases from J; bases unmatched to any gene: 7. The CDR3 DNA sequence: TGTGCCAGCTCACCCTCCAGGGGGCCGGGTGGAAACACCATATATTTT. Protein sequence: CASSPSRGPGGNTIYF.

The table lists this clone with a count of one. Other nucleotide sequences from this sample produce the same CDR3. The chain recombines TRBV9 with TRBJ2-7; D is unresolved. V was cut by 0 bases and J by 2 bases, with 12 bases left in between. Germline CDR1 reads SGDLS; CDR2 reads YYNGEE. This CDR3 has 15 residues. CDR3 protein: CASSVGPGGPYEQYF. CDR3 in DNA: TGTGCCAGCAGCGTAGGACCTGGCGGACCCTACGAGCAGTACTTC.

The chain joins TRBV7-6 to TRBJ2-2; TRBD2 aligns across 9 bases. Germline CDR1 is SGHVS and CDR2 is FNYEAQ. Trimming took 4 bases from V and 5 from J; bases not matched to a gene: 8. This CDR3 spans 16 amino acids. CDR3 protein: CASSSTSGGGTGELFF. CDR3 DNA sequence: TGTGCCAGCAGCTCGACTAGCGGAGGGGGGACCGGGGAGCTGTTTTTT.

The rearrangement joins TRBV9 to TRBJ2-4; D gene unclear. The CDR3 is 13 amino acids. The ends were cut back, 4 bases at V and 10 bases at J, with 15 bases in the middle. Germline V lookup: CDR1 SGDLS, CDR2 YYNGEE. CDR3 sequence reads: CASSPSRYGIQYF. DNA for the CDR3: TGTGCCAGCAGCCCCTCCAGATATGGTATTCAGTACTTC.

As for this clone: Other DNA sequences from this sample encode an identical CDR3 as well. CDR3 nucleotides: TGTGCCAGTAGCAGGGGCGCGGATACGCAGTATTTT. It yields the protein CASSRGADTQYF. This chain joins TRBV19 and TRBJ2-3; weak D call: TRBD1 (6 bases). Deletions cut 6 bases from V and 6 bases from J, with 10 bases between. Germline CDR1 reads LNHDA; CDR2 reads SQIVND (reference sequence). CDR3 length: 12 residues.

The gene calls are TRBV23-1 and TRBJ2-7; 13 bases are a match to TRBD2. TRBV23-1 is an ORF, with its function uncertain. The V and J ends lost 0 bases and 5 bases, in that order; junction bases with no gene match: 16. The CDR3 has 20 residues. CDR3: CASSQSFRTSGSFSSHEQYF. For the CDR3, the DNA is TGCGCCAGCAGTCAATCGTTCCGGACTAGCGGGAGTTTCAGTTCCCACGAGCAGTACTTC.

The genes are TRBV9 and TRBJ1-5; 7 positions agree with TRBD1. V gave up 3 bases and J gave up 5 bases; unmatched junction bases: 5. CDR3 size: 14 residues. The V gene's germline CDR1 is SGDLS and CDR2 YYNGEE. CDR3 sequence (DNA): TGTGCCAGCAGCGCTCCGGGGACAGATCAGCCCCAGCATTTT. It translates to CASSAPGTDQPQHF.

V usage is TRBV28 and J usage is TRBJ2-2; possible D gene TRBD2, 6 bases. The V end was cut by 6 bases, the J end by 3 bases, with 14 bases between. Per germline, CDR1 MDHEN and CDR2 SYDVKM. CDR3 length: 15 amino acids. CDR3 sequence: CASRPWGEDTGELFF. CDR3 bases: TGTGCCAGCAGGCCGTGGGGGGAGGACACCGGGGAGCTGTTTTTT. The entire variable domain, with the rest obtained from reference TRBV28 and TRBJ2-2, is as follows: DVKVTQSSRYLVKRTGEKVFLECVQDMDHENMFWYRQDPGLGLRLIYFSYDVKMKEKGDIPEGYSVSREKKERFSLILESASTNQTSMYLCASRPWGEDTGELFFGEGSRLTVL.

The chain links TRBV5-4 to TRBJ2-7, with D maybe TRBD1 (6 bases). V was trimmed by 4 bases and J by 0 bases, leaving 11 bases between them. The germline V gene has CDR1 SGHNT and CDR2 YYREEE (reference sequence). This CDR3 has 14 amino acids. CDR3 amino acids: CASSLRTDSYEQYF. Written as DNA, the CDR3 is TGTGCCAGCAGCCTCCGGACAGACTCCTACGAGCAGTACTTC. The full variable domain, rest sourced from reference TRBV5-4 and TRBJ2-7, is ETGVTQSPTHLIKTRGQQVTLRCSSQSGHNTVSWYQQALGQGPQFIFQYYREEENGRGNFPPRFSGLQFPNYSSELNVNALELDDSALYLCASSLRTDSYEQYFGPGTRLTVT.

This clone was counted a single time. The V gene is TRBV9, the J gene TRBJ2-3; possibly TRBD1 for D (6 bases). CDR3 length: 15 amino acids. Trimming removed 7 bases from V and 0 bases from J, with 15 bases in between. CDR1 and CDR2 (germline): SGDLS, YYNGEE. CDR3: CASCRRGHSTDTQYF. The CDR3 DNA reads TGTGCCAGCTGTCGTAGGGGACATAGCACAGATACGCAGTATTTT.